This T cell receptor beta chain was recorded in a study of blood T cells in healthy people across ages. In this sample, this clonotype turned up many times. The people who gave samples were healthy Caucasians from Russia, aged about 6 to 95. This CDR3 is 15 amino acids long. V dropped 5 bases and J dropped 1; count of bases not matched to a gene: 4. CDR1 is SGHTA, CDR2 FQGNSA, per germline. Sample-barcoded 5' priming and a J-beta primer mix drove a second PCR of about 6 to 12 cycles. TCRdb called the 5' RACE reads again in MiXCR, with one record for every CDR3 protein. The sample has around 1,500,000 distinct CDR3 sequences, about 28% seen once; the top ten hold roughly 8%.

This TCR derives from a woman in her twenties or thirties in good health. This rearrangement joins TRBV7-2 to TRBJ2-3; 9 nucleotides agree with TRBD2. The sample taken for sequencing was blood. The CDR3 bases are TGTGCCAGCAGCACCATAGCGGGAGGCACAGATACGCAGTATTTT. It codes for CASSTIAGGTDTQYF.